One sample yielded the 31 T cell receptor beta chains listed below, sequenced in a study of cytomegalovirus exposure and HLA in healthy donors. The PCR used 60 Vbeta and 13 Jbeta primers. Produced via immunoSEQ multiplex PCR; TCRdb's table is partial and in-frame only. The data contain roughly 80,000 clones, roughly 69% of them singletons. What was sequenced was PBMCs. Receptors were obtained from a woman aged 50 to 60 in good health and CMV-seropositive.

The CDR3 protein is CASGPTSSTDTQYF. The CDR3, as DNA: TGTGCTAGTGGCCCGACTTCTAGCACAGATACGCAGTATTTT. V is TRBV12-5 and J is TRBJ2-3; D not certain. Per the germline V gene, CDR1 is LGHNT and CDR2 is FRNRAP. V lost 6 bases, J lost 0 bases, and 10 bases lay in between. The CDR3 extends over 14 amino acids.

As DNA, the CDR3 is TGTGCCAGCAGCTTAGTGGGGGCCTACGAGCAGTACTTC. Protein: CASSLVGAYEQYF. The chain combines TRBV11-2 with TRBJ2-5, with D perhaps given as TRBD1 or TRBD2 (5 bases each). The last part of the DNA fits TRBJ2-7 better; the J call may be wrong. This CDR3 region has 13 residues. Germline assignment: CDR1 SGHAT and CDR2 FQNNGV.

This chain connects TRBV9 to TRBJ1-2, with TRBD1 matching over 7 bases. Germline loops: CDR1 SGDLS, CDR2 YYNGEE. The V and J ends lost 0 bases and 5 bases, in that order; junction bases with no gene match: 16. This CDR3 region has 18 residues. The CDR3 bases are TGTGCCAGCAGCGTAGCCCGGACCCGGGACAGACGTATTTATGGCTACACCTTC. This translates into CASSVARTRDRRIYGYTF. The full variable domain, with the rest looked up from reference TRBV9 and TRBJ1-2, is DSGVTQTPKHLITATGQRVTLRCSPRSGDLSVYWYQQSLDQGLQFLIQYYNGEERAKGNILERFSAQQFPDLHSELNLSSLELGDSALYFCASSVARTRDRRIYGYTFGSGTRLTVV.

The rearrangement joins TRBV5-6 to TRBJ1-5, with D perhaps TRBD1 (5 bases). The CDR3 has 15 amino acids. In germline, CDR1 is SGHDT, CDR2 YYEEEE. Trimming stripped 4 bases from V and 0 bases from J, with 11 bases between. CDR3 coding DNA: TGTGCCAGCAGCACAGGAATCTATAGCAATCAGCCCCAGCATTTT. This encodes CASSTGIYSNQPQHF.

The chain links TRBV30 to TRBJ2-1; maybe TRBD2 (7 bases). Trimming left V 2 bases short and J 7 bases short, with 15 bases between. The CDR3 has 14 residues. Germline assignment: CDR1 GTSNPN and CDR2 SVGIG (reference sequence). CDR3 coding DNA: TGTGCCTGGAGTATTGGGGGGGGCTGGAATGAGCAGTTCTTC. Translating gives CAWSIGGGWNEQFF.

The chain combines TRBV15 with TRBJ2-5; perhaps TRBD2 as D (5 bases). Germline V gene sequence: CDR1 LNHNV, CDR2 YYDKDF (reference sequence). V was trimmed by 1 base and J by 0 bases, leaving 9 bases between them. The CDR3 is 15 amino acids. The CDR3 protein is CATSRGSGYQETQYF. CDR3 sequence (DNA): TGTGCCACCAGCAGAGGTTCGGGATACCAAGAGACCCAGTACTTC.

The chain combines TRBV7-9 with TRBJ2-5, with TRBD1 as a possible D gene (6 bases). Germline CDR1 is SEHNR and CDR2 is FQNEAQ (reference sequence). The CDR3 extends over 13 amino acids. The V and J ends lost 5 bases and 4 bases respectively, with 11 bases between them. CDR3 bases: TGTGCCAGCAGCGCCGGGACAATAGAGACCCAGTACTTC. It specifies CASSAGTIETQYF. Full variable domain (rest looked up from reference TRBV7-9 and TRBJ2-5): DTGVSQNPRHKITKRGQNVTFRCDPISEHNRLYWYRQTLGQGPEFLTYFQNEAQLEKSRLLSDRFSAERPKGSFSTLEIQRTEQGDSAMYLCASSAGTIETQYFGPGTRLLVL.

Only a few counts were recorded for this clone. V is TRBV7-2 and J is TRBJ1-5; D not certain. V lost 5 bases to trimming and J lost 2 bases, with 10 bases between them. The length of the CDR3 is 14 residues. In germline, CDR1 is SGHTA, CDR2 FQGNSA. The CDR3, as DNA: TGTGCCAGCAGCCCTTATTCTGGCAATCAGCCCCAGCATTTT. This gives the protein CASSPYSGNQPQHF.

V usage is TRBV11-2 and J usage is TRBJ2-5, with a weak D call TRBD2 (6 bases). The CDR3 totals 15 residues. From germline, CDR1 is SGHAT and CDR2 FQNNGV. The V gene lost 0 bases and the J gene lost 6 bases, with 14 bases spanning the gap. CDR3 coding DNA: TGTGCCAGCAGCTTAGATTTGGAGGGTGGAAAGACCCAGTACTTC. Translation gives CASSLDLEGGKTQYF.

The chain joins TRBV9 to TRBJ2-7, with D perhaps TRBD1 (8 bases). Per the germline V gene, CDR1 is SGDLS and CDR2 is YYNGEE. CDR3 length equals 16 residues. The V and J ends lost 4 bases and 3 bases respectively, with 20 bases between them. Here the CDR3 reads CASSLGGSGQVYEQYF. CDR3 bases: TGTGCCAGCAGCCTCGGGGGGTCGGGACAGGTCTACGAGCAGTACTTC. Together with reference TRBV9 and TRBJ2-7, the CDR3 gives the full variable domain: DSGVTQTPKHLITATGQRVTLRCSPRSGDLSVYWYQQSLDQGLQFLIQYYNGEERAKGNILERFSAQQFPDLHSELNLSSLELGDSALYFCASSLGGSGQVYEQYFGPGTRLTVT.

This rearrangement joins TRBV6-1 to TRBJ1-1; perhaps TRBD1 as D (5 bases). CDR1 and CDR2 from the germline V gene are MNHNS and SASEGT. The length of the CDR3 is 15 residues. The V end lost 8 bases, the J end lost 3 bases, and 19 bases lay between the germline ends. The CDR3 nucleotides read TGTGCCAGCTCCAGGACACATCAATTGGACACTGAAGCTTTCTTT. Translating it yields CASSRTHQLDTEAFF.

The gene calls are TRBV5-1 and TRBJ2-1, with D possibly matching TRBD1 (5 bases). The CDR3 contains 15 residues. The V and J ends lost 4 bases and 2 bases respectively, with 13 bases between them. Germline CDR1 reads SGHRS; CDR2 reads YFSETQ. CDR3 in DNA: TGCGCCAGCAGCAAGGTCCAGGGAACCTACAATGAGCAGTTCTTC. Translation gives CASSKVQGTYNEQFF. Together with reference TRBV5-1 and TRBJ2-1, the CDR3 gives the full variable domain: KAGVTQTPRYLIKTRGQQVTLSCSPISGHRSVSWYQQTPGQGLQFLFEYFSETQRNKGNFPGRFSGRQFSNSRSEMNVSTLELGDSALYLCASSKVQGTYNEQFFGPGTRLTVL.

This clone was recorded a few times. This chain uses TRBV5-1 with TRBJ2-5; TRBD1 might be the D (6 bases). V shed 2 bases and J shed 4 bases, with 9 bases lying between them. Germline V gene lookup returns CDR1 SGHRS and CDR2 YFSETQ. The CDR3 totals 13 residues. CDR3 loop: CASSFDRIETQYF. The CDR3 nucleotides are TGCGCCAGCAGCTTCGACAGGATAGAGACCCAGTACTTC.

This clone was detected only a few times. The gene calls are TRBV9 and TRBJ1-3; a possible D gene is TRBD1 (6 bases). The CDR3 is made up of 15 amino acids. The ends were cut back, 4 bases at V and 5 bases at J, with 16 bases in the middle. Germline CDR1 SGDLS, CDR2 YYNGEE. CDR3 residues: CASSPRRDIRNTIYF. DNA for the CDR3: TGTGCCAGCAGCCCCCGACGGGACATACGAAACACCATATATTTT.

V and J are TRBV11-3 and TRBJ2-1; TRBD1 matches at 8 bases. The V and J ends lost 2 bases and 8 bases, in that order; junction bases with no gene match: 5. This CDR3 region has 14 residues. CDR1 and CDR2 from the germline V gene are SGHNT and YENEEA. The CDR3 nucleotides are TGTGCCAGCAGCTTAAGGACAGGGATCGATGAGCAGTTCTTC. It is translated as CASSLRTGIDEQFF.

The chain uses TRBV10-1 and TRBJ2-3; TRBD2 aligns across 8 bases. Looked up from germline, CDR1 is WNHNN and CDR2 is SYGVQD (reference sequence). There are 16 residues in the CDR3. V was clipped by 3 bases and J by 2 bases; unmatched bases: 7. The CDR3 nucleotides read TGCGCCAGCAGTGAAGAAAGCGGGGGCCCCACAGATACGCAGTATTTT. This encodes CASSEESGGPTDTQYF.

This clone turned up a few times. The rearrangement links TRBV10-2 to TRBJ2-5, with 10 bases aligning to TRBD2. CDR3 size: 16 residues. The germline V gene encodes CDR1 WSHSY and CDR2 SAAADI. V trimming: 10 bases; J trimming: 0 bases; junction bases outside the gene matches: 11. The CDR3 sequence: CATLKRLAGDQETQYF. DNA of the CDR3: TGCGCCACGTTAAAGCGGCTAGCGGGGGACCAAGAGACCCAGTACTTC.

V is TRBV27 and J is TRBJ1-1, with 8 bases that match TRBD1. Germline-derived CDR1 and CDR2 are MNHEY and SMNVEV (reference sequence). Germline trimming cut 0 bases from V and 4 bases from J; bases unmatched to any gene: 4. The CDR3 is made up of 15 amino acids. This chain's CDR3 is CASSLSTGVVTEAFF. Here the CDR3 DNA reads TGTGCCAGCAGTTTATCGACAGGGGTGGTCACTGAAGCTTTCTTT.

The rearrangement joins TRBV5-1 to TRBJ2-3; 8 positions match TRBD2. CDR1 SGHRS and CDR2 YFSETQ come from the germline V gene. The CDR3 totals 16 residues. V trimming: 0 bases; J trimming: 3 bases; junction bases outside the gene matches: 6. The chain's CDR3 is CASSLDPGGMTDTQYF. CDR3 bases: TGCGCCAGCAGCTTGGATCCGGGGGGGATGACAGATACGCAGTATTTT.

V gene TRBV6-5 combines with J gene TRBJ2-1; TRBD1 matches 8 bases. Germline assignment: CDR1 MNHEY and CDR2 SVGAGI. This CDR3 has 16 amino acids. J was trimmed by 7 bases and V by 2 bases; bases with no gene match: 10. The CDR3: CASSYLSTGAANEQFF. CDR3 nucleotide sequence: TGTGCCAGCAGTTACCTATCGACAGGGGCGGCTAATGAGCAGTTCTTC.

DNA of the CDR3: TGTGCCAGCAGCTTAGCGGGACAGGGTATCTACGAGCAGTACTTC. It yields the protein CASSLAGQGIYEQYF. The rearrangement links TRBV7-9 to TRBJ2-7; 9 bases agree with TRBD1. The CDR3 contains 15 residues. Germline V gene sequence: CDR1 SEHNR, CDR2 FQNEAQ (reference sequence). After removal of 0 bases from V and 3 bases from J, the junction contained 3 bases not matched to a gene.

The rearrangement links TRBV21-1 to TRBJ1-3. TRBV21-1 is termed a pseudogene. CDR3 length equals 14 residues. In nucleotides, the CDR3 is TGTGCCAGCAGCAAAGTTTCCCCTAGGAACACCATATATTTT. This encodes CASSKVSPRNTIYF.

The rearrangement joins TRBV28 to TRBJ2-5; tentative D call: TRBD1 (5 bases). Judging by the DNA end, TRBJ2-7 fits better; the J call may be wrong. The CDR3 covers 12 residues. Germline CDR1 and CDR2: MDHEN and SYDVKM. The CDR3 bases are TGTGCCAGCAGTCAGGGTACCTACGAGCAGTACTTC. It encodes CASSQGTYEQYF.

This sequence joins TRBV4-1 and TRBJ1-2, with D perhaps TRBD1 (6 bases). CDR3 length equals 16 residues. The germline CDR1 and CDR2 sequences are MGHRA and YSYEKL. Trimming took off 0 bases at V and 1 base at J, with 12 bases between the two ends. CDR3 amino acids: CASSQDWTVGNYGYTF. CDR3 sequence (DNA): TGCGCCAGCAGCCAAGATTGGACAGTTGGTAACTATGGCTACACCTTC.

This clone was observed a few times. J is TRBJ2-2 and V is TRBV9; the D is unclear. Germline lookup yields CDR1 SGDLS and CDR2 YYNGEE. Trimming shortened V by 3 bases and J by 0 bases, and 15 bases separated the two germline ends. The CDR3 has 17 amino acids. In nucleotides, the CDR3 is TGTGCCAGCAGCGACTGGAAGTACTACGCGAACACCGGGGAGCTGTTTTTT. Amino acid sequence: CASSDWKYYANTGELFF.

The genes are TRBV5-5 and TRBJ2-7; 8 bases agree with TRBD1. There are 16 residues in the CDR3. Germline V gene lookup returns CDR1 SGHKS and CDR2 YYEKEE (reference sequence). V was pared by 2 bases and J by 5 bases, with 12 bases of the junction left unmatched. The CDR3 spells CASSLIARTGIHEQYF. The DNA of the CDR3 is TGTGCCAGCAGCTTAATTGCTAGGACAGGGATTCACGAGCAGTACTTC.

The chain carries TRBV6-1 and TRBJ2-3; D is possibly TRBD1 (5 bases). This CDR3 spans 12 amino acids. Trimming removed 8 bases from V and 7 bases from J, with 13 bases in between. CDR1 is MNHNS, CDR2 SASEGT, per germline. CDR3 coding DNA: TGTGCCAGCTCTTACGACAGCAATACGCAGTATTTT. It codes for CASSYDSNTQYF.

The chain carries TRBV5-4 and TRBJ1-5; possibly TRBD1 for D (5 bases). Per the germline V gene, CDR1 is SGHNT and CDR2 is YYREEE (reference sequence). Deletions cut 0 bases from V and 6 bases from J, with 13 bases between. The CDR3 is made up of 15 amino acids. CDR3 nucleotide sequence: TGTGCCAGCAGCTTGGGTCCGAGCGGGGCTCAGCCCCAGCATTTT. It specifies CASSLGPSGAQPQHF.

This sequence joins TRBV30 and TRBJ1-6, with no clear D. From germline, CDR1 is GTSNPN and CDR2 SVGIG (reference sequence). CDR3 length equals 17 residues. The germline V and J ends were trimmed by 0 bases and 5 bases, with 17 bases remaining between them. DNA of the CDR3: TGTGCCTGGAGTGTACACTCGGGTTATTTGGATAATTCACCCCTCCACTTT. This translates into CAWSVHSGYLDNSPLHF.

The J gene is TRBJ1-3, the V gene TRBV28; D possibly corresponds to TRBD1 (6 bases). The CDR3 is 15 residues long. The V end was cut by 5 bases, the J end by 4 bases, with 15 bases between. Looked up from germline, CDR1 is MDHEN and CDR2 is SYDVKM. The DNA of the CDR3 is TGTGCCAGCAGTCTTACAGGGACGGGAGGAAACACCATATATTTT. This codes for CASSLTGTGGNTIYF.

This clone was counted a single time. The CDR3 loop reads CASSLEGGGNYGYTF. Written as DNA, the CDR3 is TGTGCCAGCAGCTTAGAAGGGGGCGGAAACTATGGCTACACCTTC. This chain links TRBV7-8 with TRBJ1-2, with 7 bases lining up with TRBD1. Germline trimming cut 1 base from V and 2 bases from J; bases unmatched to any gene: 4. This CDR3 contains 15 residues. Germline CDR1 SGHVS, CDR2 FQNEAQ.